Listed here are 10 T cell receptor beta chains from one sample, sequenced in a study of T-cell reconstitution after alpha-beta-depleted transplantation in children. It was with unique molecular identifiers that the TCRbeta library was prepared. One entry per CDR3 protein results from TCRdb running MiXCR on the PCR reads. The table lists about 420,000 distinct CDR3 sequences, under 20% of them singletons. The source material was PBMCs, mostly from graft donor cells, sampled 360 days after TCRalphabeta/CD19-depleted stem cell transplant. All receptors derive from a boy younger than two who had a stem cell transplant for Wiskott-Aldrich syndrome, so the T cells may come from the graft donor.

There are a few counts of this clonotype. This rearrangement joins TRBV7-2 to TRBJ2-1, with TRBD2 matching over 11 bases. CDR3 length: 17 residues. After removal of 2 bases from V and 9 bases from J, the junction contained 12 bases not matched to a gene. Germline V gene lookup returns CDR1 SGHTA and CDR2 FQGNSA. As DNA, the CDR3 is TGTGCCAGCAGCTTATACGGGTATAGCGGGGGGGCCACTGAGCAGTTCTTC. It encodes CASSLYGYSGGATEQFF.

Only a few counts were recorded for this clonotype. The rearrangement links TRBV4-2 to TRBJ2-1; D is possibly TRBD2 (6 bases). The V gene's germline CDR1 is LGHNA and CDR2 YNFKEQ. This CDR3 region has 16 residues. The V end lost 2 bases, the J end lost 6 bases, and 17 bases lay between the germline ends. The CDR3 coding sequence is TGTGCCAGCAGCCAATTCTTTCGGGAGACCGGCAATGAGCAGTTCTTC. This translates into CASSQFFRETGNEQFF.

This clonotype has at least ten counts. The chain couples TRBV12-3 or TRBV12-4 to TRBJ2-3; 10 nucleotides align to TRBD1. There are 16 residues in the CDR3. J gave up 2 bases and V 3 bases, and 5 bases lay outside the gene matches. DNA of the CDR3: TGTGCCAGCAGTTTCTTGGGGACAGGGGTCACAGATACGCAGTATTTT. This translates into CASSFLGTGVTDTQYF.

The chain combines TRBV11-2 with TRBJ1-1, with D unclear. The CDR3 totals 14 residues. CDR1 is SGHAT and CDR2 is FQNNGV in the germline V gene. The V end was cut by 3 bases, the J end by 4 bases, with 12 bases between. The chain's CDR3 is CASSFKPRSTEAFF. CDR3 nucleotide sequence: TGTGCCAGCAGCTTTAAACCCCGAAGCACTGAAGCTTTCTTT.

This clonotype showed up just a few times. The chain joins TRBV30 to TRBJ2-3; the D gene could be TRBD1 or TRBD2 (6 bases each). The germline V gene has CDR1 GTSNPN and CDR2 SVGIG (reference sequence). V lost 8 bases and J lost 2, with 11 bases in between. The CDR3 has 12 amino acids. The CDR3 bases are TGTGCCGCACGGGGGCCCACAGATACGCAGTATTTT. It yields the protein CAARGPTDTQYF. The whole variable domain, remainder taken from reference TRBV30 and TRBJ2-3, is SQTIHQWPATLVQPVGSPLSLECTVEGTSNPNLYWYRQAAGRGLQLLFYSVGIGQISSEVPQNLSASRPQDRQFILSSKKLLLSDSGFYLCAARGPTDTQYFGPGTRLTVL.

The rearrangement links TRBV20-1 to TRBJ2-4; possible D gene TRBD2, 6 bases. Germline-derived CDR1 and CDR2 are DFQATT and SNEGSKA (reference sequence). V gave up 5 bases and J gave up 1 base, with 15 bases separating them. There are 15 residues in the CDR3. CDR3 sequence: CSASGLASAKNIQYF. Here the CDR3 DNA reads TGCAGTGCTTCCGGGCTAGCGAGCGCCAAAAACATTCAGTACTTC.

This clonotype was seen many times. The V gene is TRBV25-1, the J gene TRBJ1-6, with unresolved D. The germline V and J ends were trimmed by 3 bases and 8 bases, with 5 bases remaining between them. This CDR3 comprises 12 residues. CDR1 MGHDK and CDR2 SYGVNS come from the germline V gene. The CDR3 loop reads CASSEADSPLHF. Written as DNA, the CDR3 is TGTGCCAGCAGTGAGGCGGATTCACCCCTCCACTTT.

This clonotype was observed a few times. The rearrangement joins TRBV7-8 to TRBJ2-7, with TRBD2 as a possible D gene (6 bases). Germline CDR1 reads SGHVS; CDR2 reads FQNEAQ. V shed 5 bases and J shed 6 bases, with 14 bases lying between them. CDR3 length: 13 amino acids. The CDR3 here is CASSRDLLFEQYF. Written as DNA, the CDR3 is TGTGCCAGCAGCCGGGACTTGTTATTCGAGCAGTACTTC.

V gene TRBV12-3 or TRBV12-4 combines with J gene TRBJ2-1; D is unresolved. With 3 bases removed from V and 8 bases from J, the gap between germline ends came to 14 bases. This CDR3 has 14 residues. DNA of the CDR3: TGTGCCAGCAGTTTGGGGATACAGATGGATGAGCAGTTCTTC. The encoded protein is CASSLGIQMDEQFF.

This clonotype was seen only a few times. The V and J genes are TRBV5-1 and TRBJ2-5; D possibly corresponds to TRBD2 (6 bases). Germline V gene data show CDR1 as SGHRS and CDR2 as YFSETQ. This CDR3 is built from 17 residues. Trimming shortened V by 2 bases and J by 5 bases, and 22 bases separated the two germline ends. CDR3 DNA sequence: TGCGCCAGCAGCTTTTCGGCCCTCATGGGGAGCGGGGAGACCCAGTACTTC. Translation gives CASSFSALMGSGETQYF. The full variable domain, with the rest looked up from reference TRBV5-1 and TRBJ2-5, is KAGVTQTPRYLIKTRGQQVTLSCSPISGHRSVSWYQQTPGQGLQFLFEYFSETQRNKGNFPGRFSGRQFSNSRSEMNVSTLELGDSALYLCASSFSALMGSGETQYFGPGTRLLVL.